The 18 T cell receptor beta chains below all came from one sample that was sequenced in a study of T cell repertoires in cytomegalovirus infection. Their recognized antigens are unknown. TCRdb re-called the reads through MiXCR, storing one row per CDR3 protein. The table has 700,000 to 900,000 distinct CDR3 sequences, about 28% seen once. The material was cultured CD8+ T cells from PBMCs, obtained from culture after CMV antigen stimulation. Receptor source: a human donor in good health (CMV status not recorded). Some clones in this sample may be carry-over from other donors' samples.

Turning to this clonotype: The junction departs from germline at one end; a sequencing error may be responsible. The V and J genes are TRBV27 and TRBJ2-1; 8 positions agree with TRBD1. Per the germline V gene, CDR1 is MNHEY and CDR2 is SMNVEV (reference sequence). CDR3 length: 14 amino acids. Here the CDR3 reads CVSSFQGAKNEQFF. The CDR3 DNA reads as TGTGTCAGCAGTTTCCAGGGGGCAAAAAATGAGCAGTTCTTC.

The chain uses TRBV5-8 and TRBJ1-1; no definite D call. Trimming cost V 4 bases and J 0 bases, with 19 bases left between them. Germline CDR1 reads SGHTS; CDR2 reads YDEGEE. The CDR3 length is 17 residues. The CDR3 is CASSAFGSMYMNTEAFF. CDR3 coding DNA: TGTGCCAGCAGCGCTTTCGGATCTATGTACATGAACACTGAAGCTTTCTTT.

This clonotype occurred a few times. V is TRBV19 and J is TRBJ1-1, with D hard to call. V was pared by 3 bases and J by 0 bases, with 11 bases between. Germline loops: CDR1 LNHDA, CDR2 SQIVND (reference sequence). This CDR3 spans 15 amino acids. The CDR3 loop reads CASSMGLGVNTEAFF. The CDR3 DNA is TGTGCCAGTAGTATGGGCCTCGGGGTGAACACTGAAGCTTTCTTT.

Only a few counts were recorded for this clonotype. The chain is built from TRBV6-5 and TRBJ1-6; D not resolved. V was cut by 5 bases and J by 4 bases, with 21 bases left in between. Germline V gene lookup returns CDR1 MNHEY and CDR2 SVGAGI. The CDR3 contains 18 residues. In DNA form, the CDR3 reads TGTGCCAGCAGTCTGAACCCCGGGGTCGCGGGATATAATTCACCCCTCCACTTT. This translates into CASSLNPGVAGYNSPLHF.

The rearrangement uses TRBV27 and TRBJ2-4; 7 bases map to TRBD1. Germline V gene data show CDR1 as MNHEY and CDR2 as SMNVEV (reference sequence). V gave up 1 base and J gave up 7 bases; unmatched junction bases: 4. CDR3 length: 14 residues. CDR3: CASSLLTGYNIQYF. CDR3 nucleotides: TGTGCCAGCAGTTTATTGACAGGGTATAACATTCAGTACTTC.

The chain is built from TRBV9 and TRBJ2-2; TRBD2 aligns across 15 bases. The CDR3 is 18 amino acids. V was clipped by 0 bases and J by 4 bases; unmatched bases: 4. Germline CDR1 SGDLS, CDR2 YYNGEE. The CDR3 bases are TGTGCCAGCAGCGTAGCGGGACTAGCGGGGGGAGTCACCGGGGAGCTGTTTTTT. Amino acids: CASSVAGLAGGVTGELFF. The full variable domain, in which reference TRBV9 and TRBJ2-2 provide the parts outside the CDR3, is DSGVTQTPKHLITATGQRVTLRCSPRSGDLSVYWYQQSLDQGLQFLIQYYNGEERAKGNILERFSAQQFPDLHSELNLSSLELGDSALYFCASSVAGLAGGVTGELFFGEGSRLTVL.

The chain carries TRBV2 and TRBJ1-1, with TRBD1 matching 7 bases. The CDR3 runs 16 residues. Germline values: CDR1 SNHLY, CDR2 FYNNEI. Trimming cost V 7 bases and J 0 bases; bases outside gene matches: 11. As DNA, the CDR3 is TGTGCCAGCAACTACAGGGGAAGTTGGGTGAACACTGAAGCTTTCTTT. Translating it yields CASNYRGSWVNTEAFF.

This clonotype was observed at least ten times. V gene TRBV12-3 or TRBV12-4 combines with J gene TRBJ2-1; tentatively, D is TRBD1 (5 bases). The V end lost 2 bases, the J end lost 0 bases, and 8 bases lay between the germline ends. This CDR3 spans 15 amino acids. CDR3 nucleotides: TGTGCCAGCAGTTTATCCAGGGTCTCCTACAATGAGCAGTTCTTC. It encodes CASSLSRVSYNEQFF.

The gene calls are TRBV12-5 and TRBJ1-3; D unresolved. The CDR3 is 13 residues long. From germline, CDR1 is LGHNT and CDR2 FRNRAP. Trimming cost V 2 bases and J 4 bases, with 6 bases left between them. The CDR3 spells CASGLPRGNTIYF. DNA for the CDR3: TGTGCTAGTGGTTTGCCCCGGGGAAACACCATATATTTT. The whole variable domain, remainder taken from reference TRBV12-5 and TRBJ1-3, is DARVTQTPRHKVTEMGQEVTMRCQPILGHNTVFWYRQTMMQGLELLAYFRNRAPLDDSGMPKDRFSAEMPDATLATLKIQPSEPRDSAVYFCASGLPRGNTIYFGEGSWLTVV.

This clonotype was observed a handful of times. The V call is TRBV11-2, the J call TRBJ2-1; 11 nucleotides agree with TRBD1. The germline V gene encodes CDR1 SGHAT and CDR2 FQNNGV. This CDR3 is built from 16 residues. V shed 5 bases, J shed 5 bases, and the junction held 8 bases outside the gene matches. The chain's CDR3 is CASSIWDRGDHNEQFF. CDR3 in DNA: TGTGCCAGCAGCATATGGGACAGGGGGGACCACAATGAGCAGTTCTTC.

This chain uses TRBV5-8 with TRBJ1-4; maybe TRBD1 (5 bases). The germline gives CDR1 SGHTS, CDR2 YDEGEE. V was shortened by 0 bases and J by 7 bases, with 10 bases between the two germline ends. The CDR3 totals 14 residues. The CDR3 coding sequence is TGTGCCAGCAGCTTGGAGGGGAGAGGTGAAAAACTGTTTTTT. It translates to CASSLEGRGEKLFF. Full variable domain (missing parts from reference TRBV5-8 and TRBJ1-4): EAGVTQSPTHLIKTRGQQATLRCSPISGHTSVYWYQQALGLGLQFLLWYDEGEERNRGNFPPRFSGRQFPNYSSELNVNALELEDSALYLCASSLEGRGEKLFFGSGTQLSVL.

The chain joins TRBV6-5 to TRBJ2-6; 12 nucleotides align to TRBD1. The length of the CDR3 is 17 residues. Germline V CDR1 and CDR2: MNHEY, SVGAGI. With 6 bases clipped from V and 2 bases from J, the junction kept 5 bases outside the gene matches. The CDR3 DNA sequence: TGTGCCAGCAGGCGGGACAGGGGGCTTCCTGGGGCCAACGTCCTGACTTTC. Residues: CASRRDRGLPGANVLTF.

This clonotype was seen more than once but under ten times. The chain recombines TRBV19 with TRBJ1-6, with D perhaps matching TRBD1 (5 bases). The V gene's germline CDR1 is LNHDA and CDR2 SQIVND (reference sequence). The CDR3 runs to 15 residues. V lost 1 base to trimming and J lost 11 bases, with 15 bases between them. The CDR3 loop reads CASSIVSQGRTPLHF. CDR3 nucleotide sequence: TGTGCCAGTAGTATAGTCAGTCAGGGAAGGACACCCCTCCACTTT. Full variable domain (rest looked up from reference TRBV19 and TRBJ1-6): DGGITQSPKYLFRKEGQNVTLSCEQNLNHDAMYWYRQDPGQGLRLIYYSQIVNDFQKGDIAEGYSVSREKKESFPLTVTSAQKNPTAFYLCASSIVSQGRTPLHFGNGTRLTVT.

The rearrangement links TRBV27 to TRBJ2-5, with TRBD2 matching 12 bases. CDR1 MNHEY and CDR2 SMNVEV come from the germline V gene (reference sequence). The ends lost 5 bases at V and 1 base at J; junction bases unmatched: 5. The CDR3 loop spans 16 amino acids. This chain's CDR3 is CASSLRLAGAQETQYF. CDR3 bases: TGTGCCAGCAGTCTCAGACTAGCGGGGGCCCAAGAGACCCAGTACTTC.

The chain uses TRBV7-9 and TRBJ1-1; D is perhaps TRBD1 (5 bases). V lost 3 bases and J 11 bases, leaving 22 bases between the germline ends. The CDR3 contains 15 residues. Germline CDR1 is SEHNR and CDR2 is FQNEAQ (reference sequence). CDR3 sequence reads: CASSFSSRQRAWAFF. CDR3 nucleotides: TGTGCCAGCAGCTTTTCCTCGCGACAGAGAGCGTGGGCTTTCTTT.

V usage is TRBV4-1 and J usage is TRBJ2-7, with D possibly being TRBD2 (5 bases). The V gene's germline CDR1 is MGHRA and CDR2 YSYEKL. There are 16 residues in the CDR3. With 1 base removed from V and 3 bases from J, the gap between germline ends came to 16 bases. The CDR3 sequence is CASSQVYEADFYEQYF. The CDR3 DNA is TGCGCCAGCAGCCAAGTTTATGAGGCGGACTTCTACGAGCAGTACTTC.

The rearrangement uses TRBV18 and TRBJ1-2; 8 bases map to TRBD1. CDR1 and CDR2 from the germline V gene are KGHSH and LQKENI. Losses at the gene ends were 4 bases for V and 3 bases for J; bases not matched to a gene: 4. This CDR3 comprises 14 residues. CDR3 in amino acids: CASSLRGRDYGYTF. CDR3 in DNA: TGTGCCAGCTCACTCAGGGGGCGCGACTATGGCTACACCTTC.

The chain joins TRBV10-2 to TRBJ2-5, with no clear D. The CDR3 covers 13 residues. Trimming cost V 4 bases and J 1 base, with 7 bases left between them. Germline lookup yields CDR1 WSHSY and CDR2 SAAADI. The DNA for the CDR3 is TGCGCCAGCAGTGCTAGGCCCCAAGAGACCCAGTACTTC. Translated: CASSARPQETQYF.